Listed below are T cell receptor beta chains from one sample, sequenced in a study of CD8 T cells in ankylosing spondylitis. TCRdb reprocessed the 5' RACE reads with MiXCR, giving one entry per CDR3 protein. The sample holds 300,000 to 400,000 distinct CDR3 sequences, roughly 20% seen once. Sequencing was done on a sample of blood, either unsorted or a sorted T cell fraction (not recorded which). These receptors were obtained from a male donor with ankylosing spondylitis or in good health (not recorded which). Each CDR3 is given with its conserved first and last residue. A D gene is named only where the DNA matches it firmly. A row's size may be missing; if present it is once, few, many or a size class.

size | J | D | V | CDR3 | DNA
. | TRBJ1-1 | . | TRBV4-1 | CASSPATGLGTEAFF | TGCGCCAGCAGCCCTGCTACAGGGTTAGGCACTGAAGCTTTCTTT
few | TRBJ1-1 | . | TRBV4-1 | CASSQPRVMNTEAFF | TGCGCCAGCAGCCAACCCCGAGTCATGAACACTGAAGCTTTCTTT
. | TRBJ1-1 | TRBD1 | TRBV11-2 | CASSLEGALTGGGTEAFF | TGTGCCAGCAGCTTAGAGGGGGCCCTGACAGGGGGGGGCACTGAAGCTTTCTTT
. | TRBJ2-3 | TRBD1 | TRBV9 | CASSVVVGQGPESLPDTQYF | TGTGCCAGCAGCGTAGTAGTGGGACAGGGGCCGGAATCTTTGCCAGATACGCAGTATTTT
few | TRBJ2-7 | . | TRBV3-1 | CASSQTGIGEQYF | TGTGCCAGCAGCCAAACAGGGATCGGCGAGCAGTACTTC
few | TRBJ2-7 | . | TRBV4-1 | CASSQDRDGLFVEQYF | TGCGCCAGCAGCCAAGACCGGGACGGACTTTTCGTCGAGCAGTACTTC
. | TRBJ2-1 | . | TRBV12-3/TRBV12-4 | CASTVSGNNEQFF | TGTGCCAGCACCGTTAGCGGAAACAATGAGCAGTTCTTC
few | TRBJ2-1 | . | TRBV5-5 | CASSFIPRSYNEQFF | TGTGCCAGCAGCTTTATACCACGCTCCTACAATGAGCAGTTCTTC
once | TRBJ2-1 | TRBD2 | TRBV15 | CATSRDSGGGLPYNEQFF | TGTGCCACCAGCAGAGACTCCGGCGGGGGGCTTCCCTACAATGAGCAGTTCTTC
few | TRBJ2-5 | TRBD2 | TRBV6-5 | CASSHGPGGSETQYF | TGTGCCAGCAGTCACGGGCCCGGGGGGTCAGAGACCCAGTACTTC
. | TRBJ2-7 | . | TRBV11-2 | CASSLDPETGPYEQYF | TGTGCCAGCAGCTTAGATCCCGAGACAGGCCCCTACGAGCAGTACTTC
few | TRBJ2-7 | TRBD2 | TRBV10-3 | CAISESLARAEQYF | TGTGCCATCAGTGAGTCACTAGCGAGGGCGGAGCAGTACTTC
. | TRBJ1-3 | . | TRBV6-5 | CASSYGQESSGNTIYF | TGTGCCAGCAGTTACGGCCAGGAGAGCTCTGGAAACACCATATATTTT
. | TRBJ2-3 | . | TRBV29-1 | CSVETTGSTDTQYF | TGCAGCGTTGAAACGACAGGTAGTACAGATACGCAGTATTTT
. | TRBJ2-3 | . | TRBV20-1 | CSARGEPLSGDTQYF | TGCAGTGCTAGAGGGGAACCCTTGTCGGGGGATACGCAGTATTTT
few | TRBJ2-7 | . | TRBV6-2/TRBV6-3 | CASSYSYPSSYEQYF | TGTGCCAGCAGTTACTCCTATCCTTCTTCCTACGAGCAGTACTTC
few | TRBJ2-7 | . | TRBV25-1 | CASSESRDTTYEQYF | TGTGCCAGCAGTGAATCTCGGGACACCACCTACGAGCAGTACTTC
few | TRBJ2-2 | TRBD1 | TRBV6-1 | CASRPGTGDARIFTGELFF | TGTGCCAGCCGTCCCGGGACAGGGGACGCCCGAATTTTCACCGGGGAGCTGTTTTTT
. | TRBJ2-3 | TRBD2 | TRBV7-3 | CASSRSGGTADTQYF | TGTGCCAGCAGCCGGAGCGGGGGGACTGCAGATACGCAGTATTTT
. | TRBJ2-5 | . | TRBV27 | CASSLANRELETQYF | TGTGCCAGCAGTTTAGCGAATAGGGAGCTGGAGACCCAGTACTTC
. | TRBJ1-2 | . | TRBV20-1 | CSAAYLTGTYGYTF | TGCAGTGCTGCATACTTAACAGGGACCTATGGCTACACCTTC
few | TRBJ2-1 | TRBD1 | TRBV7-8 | CASSSRTGSFSYNEQFF | TGTGCCAGCAGCTCTCGGACAGGTTCCTTCTCCTACAATGAGCAGTTCTTC